The 27 T cell receptor beta chains presented below share a single source sample, sequenced in a study of vaccination and CD4 T cells after COVID-19. Time point described: late sampling 161 to 241 days after vaccination in three convalescent patients. TCRdb recomputed calls from the PCR reads with MiXCR, one row per CDR3 protein. Among tens of thousands of distinct CDR3 sequences listed, around 50% were seen once. Sequenced material: CD4+ T cells from blood, taken about 7 months after SARS-CoV-2 vaccination. Receptor source: a human donor who had recovered from COVID-19.

The genes are TRBV6-5 and TRBJ2-1, with 7 bases fitting TRBD1. The CDR3 is 12 amino acids. Losses at the gene ends were 1 base for V and 11 bases for J; bases not matched to a gene: 2. Germline lookup yields CDR1 MNHEY and CDR2 SVGAGI. The CDR3 is CASSYLGGKQFF. The CDR3 DNA reads as TGTGCCAGCAGTTACTTAGGGGGCAAGCAGTTCTTC.

This clonotype was observed a handful of times. The chain is built from TRBV20-1 and TRBJ2-5, with D unresolved. Per the germline V gene, CDR1 is DFQATT and CDR2 is SNEGSKA (reference sequence). V was cut by 1 base and J by 1 base, with 13 bases left in between. The CDR3 sequence is 15 residues long. The CDR3 is CSARGLGKTQETQYF. The CDR3 coding sequence is TGCAGTGCTAGAGGTCTGGGTAAGACCCAAGAGACCCAGTACTTC.

The rearrangement joins TRBV27 to TRBJ2-7, with 9 nucleotides matching TRBD1. V dropped 3 bases and J dropped 5; count of bases not matched to a gene: 8. The CDR3 totals 15 residues. The V gene's germline CDR1 is MNHEY and CDR2 SMNVEV (reference sequence). The CDR3: CASSLLTGQGHEQYF. CDR3 in DNA: TGTGCCAGCAGTTTGCTAACGGGACAGGGCCACGAGCAGTACTTC.

In regard to this clonotype: The junction departs from germline at one end; a sequencing error may be responsible. V is TRBV27 and J is TRBJ2-1, with TRBD2 matching 14 bases. Germline V lookup: CDR1 MNHEY, CDR2 SMNVEV (reference sequence). The CDR3 is 18 residues long. CDR3 nucleotide sequence: TGTGTCAGCAGTTTGGGACTAGCGGGAGTAACCTCCTACAATGAGCAGTTCTTC. Translated, it gives CVSSLGLAGVTSYNEQFF.

This clonotype appeared a few times. The V call is TRBV7-9, the J call TRBJ2-1; the D gene is possibly TRBD2 (5 bases). This CDR3 has 17 amino acids. Trimming took 5 bases from V and 3 from J, leaving 20 bases between them. The germline CDR1 and CDR2 sequences are SEHNR and FQNEAQ (reference sequence). CDR3 residues: CASSPPEGRLGYNEQFF. The CDR3 region has the DNA TGTGCCAGCAGCCCACCTGAGGGTCGGTTAGGCTACAATGAGCAGTTCTTC.

In DNA form, the CDR3 reads TGTGCCAGCAGCTTCGAGAGGGGACAGGGAGGGACCGGGGAGCTGTTTTTT. This encodes CASSFERGQGGTGELFF. The chain couples TRBV7-2 to TRBJ2-2; 9 bases are shared with TRBD1. CDR1 and CDR2 from the germline V gene are SGHTA and FQGNSA. This CDR3 has 17 amino acids. With V trimmed by 3 bases and J by 5 bases, 10 bases remained unmatched.

The chain combines TRBV4-3 with TRBJ2-5, with 7 bases aligning to TRBD1. This CDR3 has 14 amino acids. Germline V lookup: CDR1 LGHNA, CDR2 YSLEER. V lost 1 base, J lost 4 bases, and 3 bases stayed unmatched. The chain's CDR3 is CASSQGRGRETQYF. CDR3 DNA: TGCGCCAGCAGCCAAGGTAGGGGGCGAGAGACCCAGTACTTC.

V gene TRBV25-1 combines with J gene TRBJ1-2; D perhaps matches TRBD1 (5 bases). CDR1 and CDR2 (germline): MGHDK, SYGVNS. V was shortened by 6 bases and J by 5 bases, with 16 bases between the two germline ends. This CDR3 is built from 14 residues. CDR3 nucleotides: TGTGCCAGCAGGGGACCGTCAGTGTGGTATGGCTACACCTTC. This encodes CASRGPSVWYGYTF.

The rearrangement joins TRBV28 to TRBJ2-7, with TRBD1 matching 9 bases. J gave up 5 bases and V 4 bases, and 6 bases lay outside the gene matches. The CDR3 has 14 residues. CDR1 is MDHEN and CDR2 is SYDVKM in the germline V gene. CDR3 amino acids: CASSSGTGFDEQYF. The CDR3 coding sequence is TGTGCCAGCAGTTCCGGGACAGGGTTTGACGAGCAGTACTTC.

This clonotype was recorded a few times. The rearrangement uses TRBV6-2 or TRBV6-3 and TRBJ1-5; 8 bases fit TRBD1. CDR3 size: 15 residues. CDR1 and CDR2 (germline): MNHEY, SVGEGT. The junction had 5 bases not matched to a gene; V was cut back by 5 bases and J by 2 bases. The CDR3 here is CASSHQGAGNQPQHF. The CDR3 bases are TGTGCCAGCAGTCATCAGGGGGCAGGCAATCAGCCCCAGCATTTT.

This clonotype was observed a handful of times. The genes are TRBV6-1 and TRBJ1-1; 9 nucleotides line up with TRBD1. The V gene's germline CDR1 is MNHNS and CDR2 SASEGT. V dropped 5 bases and J dropped 11; count of bases not matched to a gene: 6. This CDR3 has 12 residues. DNA for the CDR3: TGTGCCAGCAGTAGACAAGGACAGGGGGCTTTCTTT. Translating gives CASSRQGQGAFF.

This clonotype was seen just once. The V gene is TRBV7-9, the J gene TRBJ1-3; no definite D call. CDR3 length: 13 amino acids. V lost 5 bases, J lost 6 bases, and 11 bases lay in between. In germline, CDR1 is SEHNR, CDR2 FQNEAQ (reference sequence). CDR3 sequence: CASSNGPANTIYF. In DNA form, the CDR3 reads TGTGCCAGCAGCAATGGGCCGGCAAACACCATATATTTT. Looking up the rest from reference TRBV7-9 and TRBJ1-3 gives the full variable domain: DTGVSQNPRHKITKRGQNVTFRCDPISEHNRLYWYRQTLGQGPEFLTYFQNEAQLEKSRLLSDRFSAERPKGSFSTLEIQRTEQGDSAMYLCASSNGPANTIYFGEGSWLTVV.

The chain employs TRBV7-9 and TRBJ2-7, with 10 bases fitting TRBD1. The CDR3 is made up of 17 amino acids. Unmatched junction bases numbered 11, after V lost 2 bases and J lost 4 bases. The V gene's germline CDR1 is SEHNR and CDR2 FQNEAQ (reference sequence). The CDR3 sequence is CASSLLSTGTGEYEQYF. CDR3 nucleotide sequence: TGTGCCAGCAGCTTACTCTCTACCGGGACAGGGGAATACGAGCAGTACTTC.

This chain uses TRBV6-1 with TRBJ1-2; 10 bases line up with TRBD1. Trimming cost V 4 bases and J 3 bases; bases outside gene matches: 2. The CDR3 contains 14 residues. Germline CDR1 reads MNHNS; CDR2 reads SASEGT. The CDR3 sequence is CASSVTGGYYGYTF. In DNA form, the CDR3 reads TGTGCCAGCAGTGTGACAGGGGGCTACTATGGCTACACCTTC.

The J gene is TRBJ2-3, the V gene TRBV7-3; D might be TRBD2 (6 bases). Germline CDR1 SGHTA, CDR2 FQGTGA. V was cut by 6 bases and J by 0 bases, with 10 bases left in between. This CDR3 spans 14 amino acids. CDR3 in amino acids: CASSLSGSTDTQYF. The CDR3 DNA follows: TGTGCCAGCAGTCTTAGCGGTAGCACAGATACGCAGTATTTT.

In this sample, this clonotype turned up a few times. This rearrangement joins TRBV7-3 to TRBJ1-2, with 12 bases matching TRBD1. This CDR3 is built from 15 residues. V lost 5 bases and J lost 4; bases outside the gene matches: 5. Germline V gives CDR1 SGHTA, CDR2 FQGTGA. CDR3 coding DNA: TGTGCCAGCAGCCCCGGGACAGGGGGCGCCTATGGCTACACCTTC. As protein: CASSPGTGGAYGYTF.

The J gene is TRBJ2-7, the V gene TRBV6-1; TRBD1 matches at 11 bases. V trimming: 8 bases; J trimming: 7 bases; junction bases outside the gene matches: 10. CDR3 size: 14 residues. CDR1 MNHNS and CDR2 SASEGT come from the germline V gene. CDR3 in amino acids: CASLLRDRGSEQYF. As DNA, the CDR3 is TGTGCCAGCCTGCTCCGGGACAGGGGGAGTGAGCAGTACTTC.

This chain joins TRBV6-1 and TRBJ2-5; TRBD1 matches 7 bases. Germline V gene lookup returns CDR1 MNHNS and CDR2 SASEGT. The ends lost 6 bases at V and 1 base at J; junction bases unmatched: 5. This CDR3 comprises 14 residues. In DNA, the CDR3 is TGTGCCAGCAGGAAAAACAGGGGCCAAGAGACCCAGTACTTC. As protein: CASRKNRGQETQYF.

The V gene is TRBV5-4, the J gene TRBJ2-5; tentative D call: TRBD2 (6 bases). Germline lookup yields CDR1 SGHNT and CDR2 YYREEE (reference sequence). This CDR3 has 16 amino acids. V shed 2 bases and J shed 5 bases, with 19 bases lying between them. DNA for the CDR3: TGTGCCAGCAGCTTACCTCGGAGGGGCTTCAGTGAGACCCAGTACTTC. It translates to CASSLPRRGFSETQYF.

J is TRBJ2-3 and V is TRBV20-1; 9 nucleotides align to TRBD2. This CDR3 has 17 residues. From germline, CDR1 is DFQATT and CDR2 SNEGSKA (reference sequence). V shed 5 bases and J 0 bases; nucleotides not matched to a gene: 12. In nucleotides, the CDR3 is TGCAGTGCTTATAAAGCGGGAGGCTTCCTAAGCACAGATACGCAGTATTTT. Encoded protein: CSAYKAGGFLSTDTQYF.

The V call is TRBV7-2, the J call TRBJ2-7; 9 nucleotides match TRBD2. After removal of 5 bases from V and 5 bases from J, the junction contained 13 bases not matched to a gene. This CDR3 comprises 16 residues. In germline, CDR1 is SGHTA, CDR2 FQGNSA. CDR3 DNA: TGTGCCAGCAGCCCAAGGGCTAGCGGGACGCACCACGAGCAGTACTTC. Amino acid sequence: CASSPRASGTHHEQYF.

V gene TRBV19 combines with J gene TRBJ2-1, with 8 bases fitting TRBD2. V was pared by 3 bases and J by 10 bases, with 8 bases of the junction left unmatched. The germline CDR1 and CDR2 sequences are LNHDA and SQIVND (reference sequence). This CDR3 region has 14 residues. DNA for the CDR3: TGTGCCAGTAGTATCTCGGGAGGGCCAAGGGAGCAGTTCTTC. As protein: CASSISGGPREQFF. The whole variable domain, filled in from reference TRBV19 and TRBJ2-1, reads DGGITQSPKYLFRKEGQNVTLSCEQNLNHDAMYWYRQDPGQGLRLIYYSQIVNDFQKGDIAEGYSVSREKKESFPLTVTSAQKNPTAFYLCASSISGGPREQFFGPGTRLTVL.

This chain joins TRBV10-3 and TRBJ1-5, with TRBD1 as a possible D gene (5 bases). Germline loops: CDR1 ENHRY, CDR2 SYGVKD. There are 14 residues in the CDR3. Trimming left V 2 bases short and J 4 bases short, with 9 bases between. CDR3 region: CAISEGDSNQPQHF. CDR3 DNA: TGTGCCATCAGTGAGGGTGACAGTAATCAGCCCCAGCATTTT.

This chain connects TRBV20-1 to TRBJ1-6, with D possibly being TRBD1 (5 bases). This CDR3 has 12 residues. Germline CDR1 reads DFQATT; CDR2 reads SNEGSKA (reference sequence). Trimming took off 5 bases at V and 12 bases at J, with 14 bases between the two ends. The CDR3 spells CSAPGSHLPLHF. CDR3 coding DNA: TGCAGTGCTCCAGGGTCCCATTTACCCCTCCACTTT.

This clonotype was observed a handful of times. This chain connects TRBV20-1 to TRBJ2-1; 9 nucleotides align to TRBD1. The CDR3 has 13 amino acids. The V gene end was trimmed by 4 bases and the J gene end by 8 bases; junction bases not matched to a gene: 6. Germline lookup yields CDR1 DFQATT and CDR2 SNEGSKA (reference sequence). CDR3 coding DNA: TGCAGTGCTACCCGGACAGGGGACGATGAGCAGTTCTTC. Its translation: CSATRTGDDEQFF.

This chain joins TRBV6-2 or TRBV6-3 and TRBJ2-5, with 7 bases that match TRBD1. The CDR3 runs to 14 residues. Germline assignment: CDR1 MNHEY and CDR2 SVGEGT. The junction had 4 bases not matched to a gene; V was cut back by 5 bases and J by 1 base. CDR3 amino acids: CASSPDRAQETQYF. Written as DNA, the CDR3 is TGTGCCAGCAGTCCTGACAGGGCCCAAGAGACCCAGTACTTC.

The rearrangement joins TRBV19 to TRBJ1-1; no definite D call. Germline assignment: CDR1 LNHDA and CDR2 SQIVND (reference sequence). V lost 4 bases to trimming and J lost 3 bases, with 6 bases between them. The CDR3 has 12 amino acids. Here the CDR3 DNA reads TGTGCCAGTAGTAGATCTTACACTGAAGCTTTCTTT. It encodes CASSRSYTEAFF.